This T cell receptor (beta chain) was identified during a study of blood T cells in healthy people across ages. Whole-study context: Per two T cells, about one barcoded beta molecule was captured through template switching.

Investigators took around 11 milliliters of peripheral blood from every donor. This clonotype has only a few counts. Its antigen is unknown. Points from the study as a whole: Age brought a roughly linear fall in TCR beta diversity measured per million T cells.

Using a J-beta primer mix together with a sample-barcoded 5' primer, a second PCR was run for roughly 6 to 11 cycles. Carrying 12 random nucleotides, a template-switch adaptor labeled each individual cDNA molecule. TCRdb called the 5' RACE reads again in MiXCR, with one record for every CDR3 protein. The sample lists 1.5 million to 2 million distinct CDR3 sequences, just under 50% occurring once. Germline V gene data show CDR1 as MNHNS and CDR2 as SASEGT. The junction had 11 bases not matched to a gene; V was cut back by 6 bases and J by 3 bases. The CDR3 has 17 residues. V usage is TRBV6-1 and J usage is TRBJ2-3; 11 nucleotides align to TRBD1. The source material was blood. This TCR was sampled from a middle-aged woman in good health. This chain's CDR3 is CASRQQTGTGGTDTQYF. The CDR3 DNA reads TGTGCCAGCAGACAGCAAACCGGGACAGGGGGGACAGATACGCAGTATTTT.